A selection of T cell receptor beta chains follows, all from one sample in a study of T cells in Graves' hyperthyroidism and ophthalmopathy. Via MiXCR, TCRdb re-called the multiplex PCR reads, giving one row per CDR3 protein. Of almost 500,000 distinct CDR3 sequences listed, roughly 22% were seen once; the top ten hold 49%. Sequencing used blood. All receptors come from a woman in her seventies with Graves' ophthalmopathy. Both conserved end residues are part of each CDR3. The D gene is left open where the match is weak. For some rows the clone size is stated as once, few or many, or as a class when expanded; others skip it.

j_call,d_call,v_call,clone_size,cdr3_aa,cdr3_nt
TRBJ2-1,.,TRBV7-3,.,CASSSSSSEQFF,TGTGCCAGCAGCTCTAGCAGTTCTGAGCAGTTCTTC
TRBJ2-7,TRBD2,TRBV28,.,CASSLPTSGRFYEQYF,TGTGCCAGCAGTTTACCGACTAGCGGGAGGTTCTACGAGCAGTACTTC
TRBJ2-7,.,TRBV19,.,CASSIRGGGEQYF,TGTGCCAGTAGTATTCGGGGAGGAGGCGAGCAGTACTTC
TRBJ2-2,.,TRBV5-1,.,CASSPTGTSYTGELFF,TGCGCCAGCAGCCCGACCGGGACATCCTACACCGGGGAGCTGTTTTTT
TRBJ2-1,TRBD2,TRBV19,.,CASTNSGGSYNEQFF,TGTGCCAGTACCAATTCGGGAGGGTCCTACAATGAGCAGTTCTTC
TRBJ1-1,.,TRBV4-1,.,CASSQASVLANTEAFF,TGCGCCAGCAGCCAGGCGTCCGTCCTCGCCAACACTGAAGCTTTCTTT
TRBJ1-2,.,TRBV5-1,.,CASSPRTARYGYTF,TGCGCCAGCAGCCCAAGGACAGCTCGGTATGGCTACACCTTC
TRBJ2-2,.,TRBV2,once,CASKLFRMVTGELFF,TGTGCCTCGAAACTGTTCCGAATGGTGACCGGGGAGCTGTTTTTT
TRBJ2-2,.,TRBV12-3/TRBV12-4,few,CASSWGQDFILFF,TGTGCCAGCAGTTGGGGCCAGGATTTCATTCTGTTTTTT
TRBJ1-2,.,TRBV6-1,.,CASSPGNLANYGYTF,TGTGCCAGCAGCCCCGGGAACTTGGCTAACTATGGCTACACCTTC
TRBJ2-2,.,TRBV9,.,CASSGSNTGELFF,TGTGCCAGCAGCGGATCCAACACCGGGGAGCTGTTTTTT
TRBJ1-5,.,TRBV30,few,CAWSDRYQPQHF,TGTGCCTGGAGTGACCGTTATCAGCCCCAGCATTTT
TRBJ2-1,.,TRBV6-1,many,CASSETSFSYNEQFF,TGTGCCAGCAGTGAAACTAGCTTCTCCTACAATGAGCAGTTCTTC
TRBJ2-2,TRBD1,TRBV4-2,.,CASSQRTGMTGELFF,TGTGCCAGCAGCCAACGGACAGGAATGACCGGGGAGCTGTTTTTT
TRBJ2-1,TRBD2,TRBV6-1,.,CASRLAGANEQFF,TGTGCCAGCAGACTAGCGGGAGCAAATGAGCAGTTCTTC
TRBJ1-1,TRBD1,TRBV6-1,.,CASREQGGNTEAFF,TGTGCCAGCAGAGAACAGGGGGGGAATACTGAAGCTTTCTTT
TRBJ1-2,.,TRBV9,.,CASSPRDTIWYGYTF,TGTGCCAGCAGCCCAAGGGACACTATTTGGTATGGCTACACCTTC
TRBJ1-2,.,TRBV20-1,few,CSARGYSDLTGGYTF,TGCAGTGCTAGGGGATATAGCGACCTAACCGGTGGCTACACCTTC
TRBJ1-1,.,TRBV20-1,many,CSANLGVILSEAFF,TGCAGTGCCAATTTGGGGGTCATTCTCTCTGAAGCTTTCTTT
TRBJ1-5,.,TRBV19,.,CASGSYQPQHF,TGTGCCAGTGGATCCTATCAGCCCCAGCATTTT
TRBJ2-1,.,TRBV3-1,few,CASSHRASYNEQFF,TGTGCCAGCAGCCACAGGGCTTCCTACAATGAGCAGTTCTTC
TRBJ2-7,.,TRBV5-4,.,CASSLGTRDYEQYF,TGTGCCAGCAGCTTGGGTACGCGGGATTACGAGCAGTACTTC
TRBJ2-3,.,TRBV30,.,CAWSDKDRFPPDTQYF,TGTGCCTGGAGCGATAAAGACAGGTTCCCTCCAGATACGCAGTATTTT
TRBJ1-1,.,TRBV27,many,CASSSRGGRTEAFF,TGTGCCAGCAGTTCCCGGGGGGGTCGGACTGAAGCTTTCTTT
TRBJ1-2,.,TRBV18,few,CASSPQRNYGYTF,TGTGCCAGCTCACCTCAAAGGAACTATGGCTACACCTTC
TRBJ2-1,.,TRBV9,.,CASSDGLIPGDEQFF,TGTGCCAGCAGCGACGGACTCATCCCAGGGGATGAGCAGTTCTTC
TRBJ2-1,TRBD2,TRBV12-3/TRBV12-4,.,CASSEETSGSNEQFF,TGTGCCAGCAGTGAGGAGACTAGCGGGAGTAATGAGCAGTTCTTC
TRBJ2-7,TRBD2,TRBV12-3/TRBV12-4,.,CASSPWGGAYEQYF,TGTGCCAGCAGTCCCTGGGGAGGGGCCTACGAGCAGTACTTC